The present entry profiles one T cell receptor (beta chain) with its context. The antigen remains undetermined. These data originate in a study of Ad26.COV2.S vaccination and SARS-CoV-2 variants. Background on the study: The study gave Ad26.COV2.S intramuscularly, once or twice 56 days apart. Notes on the study in general: Once vaccination had occurred, spike-specific CD8+ and CD4+ T cell responses reportedly showed substantial breadth. Vaccinated and placebo-treated recipients had similar non-spike TCR breadth. Spike-specific TCR breadth was greater after Ad26.COV2.S than placebo.

The protocol was immunoSEQ multiplex PCR, while the TCRdb copy is restricted to in-frame clones and leaves out a portion. The table lists 400,000 or so clones, less than 90% of them singletons. The treatment: over 15 received Ad26.COV2.S at low or high dose, single or two shots; five or six received placebo; per-sample allocation not given. Collection of samples fell on day 63 after the first vaccine or placebo injection. CDR1 SGHTA and CDR2 FQGNSA come from the germline V gene. V was shortened by 5 bases and J by 3 bases, with 17 bases between the two germline ends. This CDR3 spans 15 amino acids. Material: peripheral blood, obtained in a trial of Ad26.COV2.S vaccine versus placebo. J is TRBJ2-7 and V is TRBV7-2; possibly TRBD2 for D (6 bases). This receptor was taken from a person aged 18-65 years who received the Ad26.COV2.S COVID-19 vaccine or a placebo. The CDR3 is CASSHGSDRGYEQYF. As DNA, the CDR3 is TGTGCCAGCAGCCACGGGAGCGATAGGGGCTACGAGCAGTACTTC.